This record concerns one T cell receptor (beta chain) sequence. Its specificity is not known. Noted time point: week 47, end of study. The content of each vaccine dose was 300 ug of mutant IDH1 20-mer peptide, and topical imiquimod accompanied it. This sample was included in a study of a mutant IDH1 vaccine in newly diagnosed glioma. About the research overall: The week-35 safety follow-up was V12, and the week-47 study end was V13.

Here immunoSEQ multiplex PCR was the method, and the copy in TCRdb shows in-frame clones only, minus some. The sample shows 20,000 to 30,000 clones, about four fifths of them seen only once. The CDR3 extends over 16 amino acids. CDR1 and CDR2 (germline): MGHRA, YSYEKL. V lost 6 bases to trimming and J lost 2 bases, with 18 bases between them. The specimen was PBMCs, collected from a glioma patient whose treatment included an IDH1 peptide vaccine. This receptor was obtained from a middle-aged man with glioma. Some clones in this sample may be carry-over from other donors' samples. V and J are TRBV4-1 and TRBJ2-3; D perhaps matches TRBD2 (6 bases). The CDR3 loop is CASSGQGEAFTDTQYF. In DNA form, the CDR3 reads TGCGCCAGCAGTGGCCAAGGGGAGGCCTTCACAGATACGCAGTATTTT.